These 21 T cell receptor beta chains were all obtained from the same sample, sequenced in a study of cytomegalovirus exposure and HLA in healthy donors. With 60 Vbeta and 13 Jbeta primers, the PCR was carried out. TCRdb keeps only in-frame clones here, not all; method: immunoSEQ multiplex PCR. The sample yields roughly 100,000 clones, about 80% seen once. The specimen was PBMCs. These receptors originate from a woman younger than 30 in good health and CMV-seropositive.

The chain is built from TRBV19 and TRBJ2-1; 13 nucleotides align to TRBD2. V shed 6 bases and J 4 bases; nucleotides not matched to a gene: 3. The CDR3 has 15 residues. Germline assignment: CDR1 LNHDA and CDR2 SQIVND (reference sequence). This CDR3 is CASRPGLAGYNEQFF. CDR3 nucleotides: TGTGCCAGTAGACCGGGACTAGCGGGGTACAATGAGCAGTTCTTC.

This chain uses TRBV10-3 with TRBJ1-3; D gene unclear. This CDR3 spans 17 amino acids. Trimming cost V 0 bases and J 1 base, with 13 bases left between them. The germline V gene has CDR1 ENHRY and CDR2 SYGVKD. CDR3 sequence (DNA): TGTGCCATCAGTGAGTCGTTGGCCGGGAGGTCTGGAAACACCATATATTTT. It encodes CAISESLAGRSGNTIYF.

The sample holds a few counts of this clone. The rearrangement uses TRBV30 and TRBJ2-7, with 7 bases lining up with TRBD2. CDR3 length: 15 residues. Germline lookup yields CDR1 GTSNPN and CDR2 SVGIG (reference sequence). The V and J ends lost 5 bases and 0 bases, in that order; junction bases with no gene match: 10. The CDR3 DNA is TGTGCCTGGTCCCCGGGTAGCGGGCGCTCCTACGAGCAGTACTTC. The encoded protein is CAWSPGSGRSYEQYF.

The chain employs TRBV6-1 and TRBJ1-5, with D perhaps matching TRBD1 (5 bases). The CDR3 has 17 amino acids. The germline gives CDR1 MNHNS, CDR2 SASEGT. V shed 2 bases and J shed 0 bases, with 14 bases lying between them. Here the CDR3 reads CASSEQGYGSSNQPQHF. The DNA of the CDR3 is TGTGCCAGCAGTGAACAGGGATATGGTAGTAGCAATCAGCCCCAGCATTTT.

This clone was recorded a few times. This rearrangement joins TRBV19 to TRBJ1-5; tentatively, D is TRBD1 (5 bases). Per germline, CDR1 LNHDA and CDR2 SQIVND (reference sequence). V dropped 5 bases and J dropped 6 bases, with 17 bases sitting between them. The CDR3 runs 15 residues. In DNA form, the CDR3 reads TGTGCCAGTAGTGCCGGTCCCGGGGGGATTCAGCCCCAGCATTTT. Translating gives CASSAGPGGIQPQHF.

The rearrangement uses TRBV27 and TRBJ2-5, with 8 bases fitting TRBD1. Germline CDR1 and CDR2: MNHEY and SMNVEV (reference sequence). Trimming cost V 6 bases and J 1 base; bases outside gene matches: 1. The CDR3 is made up of 13 amino acids. The CDR3 spells CASSDRGQETQYF. The CDR3 nucleotides read TGTGCCAGCAGCGACAGGGGCCAAGAGACCCAGTACTTC.

V and J are TRBV28 and TRBJ2-7; 10 bases agree with TRBD1. The trim removed 6 bases at V and 2 bases at J, leaving 10 bases unmatched. CDR1 is MDHEN, CDR2 SYDVKM, per germline. The CDR3 consists of 16 residues. The CDR3 protein is CASSDRGLAKTYEQYF. In DNA form, the CDR3 reads TGTGCCAGCAGCGACAGGGGGCTAGCGAAAACCTACGAGCAGTACTTC.

The chain has TRBV14 and TRBJ2-1, with TRBD2 identical over 10 bases. This CDR3 spans 17 amino acids. V gave up 0 bases and J gave up 4 bases; unmatched junction bases: 6. The V gene's germline CDR1 is SGHDN and CDR2 FVKESK. This CDR3 is CASSQDFGLAVYNEQFF. Here the CDR3 DNA reads TGTGCCAGCAGCCAAGATTTTGGACTAGCGGTTTACAATGAGCAGTTCTTC.

The chain couples TRBV9 to TRBJ1-1; D gene ambiguous. Germline CDR1 SGDLS, CDR2 YYNGEE. Deletions cut 2 bases from V and 3 bases from J, with 14 bases between. The CDR3 length is 15 residues. The chain's CDR3 is CASSVSGVWDTEAFF. Here the CDR3 DNA reads TGTGCCAGCAGCGTGAGCGGGGTGTGGGACACTGAAGCTTTCTTT.

The chain carries TRBV6-5 and TRBJ1-1; possible D gene TRBD1, 5 bases. Germline CDR1 and CDR2: MNHEY and SVGAGI. The CDR3 contains 14 residues. Trimming cost V 7 bases and J 4 bases, with 16 bases left between them. The CDR3, as DNA: TGTGCCAGCATCAAACAGGAATTTCCCACTGAAGCTTTCTTT. This encodes CASIKQEFPTEAFF.

The V and J genes are TRBV13 and TRBJ2-5; 8 bases fit TRBD2. The CDR3 sequence is 17 residues long. Looked up from germline, CDR1 is PRHDT and CDR2 is FYEKMQ (reference sequence). With V trimmed by 3 bases and J by 2 bases, 11 bases remained unmatched. The chain's CDR3 is CASSFGSGNPKQETQYF. For the CDR3, the DNA is TGTGCCAGCAGCTTCGGTAGCGGGAACCCTAAGCAAGAGACCCAGTACTTC. Using reference TRBV13 and TRBJ2-5 for the parts outside the CDR3, the full variable domain is AAGVIQSPRHLIKEKRETATLKCYPIPRHDTVYWYQQGPGQDPQFLISFYEKMQSDKGSIPDRFSAQQFSDYHSELNMSSLELGDSALYFCASSFGSGNPKQETQYFGPGTRLLVL.

This clone was seen only a few times. V and J are TRBV5-1 and TRBJ2-7, with TRBD2 matching over 7 bases. The CDR3 has 14 amino acids. V lost 4 bases and J lost 2; bases outside the gene matches: 6. Germline V lookup: CDR1 SGHRS, CDR2 YFSETQ. The CDR3 loop is CASSLGTTTYEQYF. In DNA, the CDR3 is TGCGCCAGCAGCCTCGGGACTACTACCTACGAGCAGTACTTC.

The chain is built from TRBV2 and TRBJ2-1; 11 bases match TRBD2. After removal of 10 bases from V and 5 bases from J, the junction contained 7 bases not matched to a gene. The length of the CDR3 is 14 residues. Germline V gene lookup returns CDR1 SNHLY and CDR2 FYNNEI. CDR3 coding DNA: TGTGCCACCGCGGGACTAGCGGCGGACAATGAGCAGTTCTTC. Amino acid sequence: CATAGLAADNEQFF.

This sequence joins TRBV6-4 and TRBJ2-3; 8 bases agree with TRBD2. Germline-derived CDR1 and CDR2 are MRHNA and SNTAGT. The length of the CDR3 is 16 residues. V lost 3 bases to trimming and J lost 4 bases; unmatched junction nucleotides: 9. The DNA for the CDR3 is TGTGCCAGCAGTGATCAATCCGGGAGGGAGGCAGATACGCAGTATTTT. It yields the protein CASSDQSGREADTQYF.

This clone was found a few times. The chain links TRBV4-2 to TRBJ2-1; TRBD1 agrees at 9 bases. Trimming cost V 0 bases and J 9 bases; bases outside gene matches: 12. The CDR3 totals 17 residues. CDR1 is LGHNA, CDR2 YNFKEQ, per germline. The CDR3 loop reads CASSQDGLTGGFGEQFF. In nucleotides, the CDR3 is TGTGCCAGCAGCCAAGATGGGCTGACAGGGGGTTTCGGTGAGCAGTTCTTC.

This chain joins TRBV5-4 and TRBJ2-3; perhaps TRBD1 as D (6 bases). Looked up from germline, CDR1 is SGHNT and CDR2 is YYREEE (reference sequence). Trimming removed 0 bases at V and 9 bases at J, with 14 bases between. The CDR3 spans 14 residues. CDR3 sequence (DNA): TGTGCCAGCAGCTTGGACTTTGGGCAGGGGACGCAGTATTTT. It encodes CASSLDFGQGTQYF.

V usage is TRBV14 and J usage is TRBJ2-7; D is perhaps TRBD2 (6 bases). The length of the CDR3 is 18 residues. Germline V gene lookup returns CDR1 SGHDN and CDR2 FVKESK. Between the trimmed V and J ends, which lost 1 base and 6 bases, there was a span of 25 bases. This chain's CDR3 is CASSQVSGAGRGVGEQYF. The DNA of the CDR3 is TGTGCCAGCAGCCAAGTATCTGGCGCGGGACGGGGTGTGGGCGAGCAGTACTTC.

The chain has TRBV10-2 and TRBJ2-7, with D unclear. The germline V gene has CDR1 WSHSY and CDR2 SAAADI. This CDR3 has 12 amino acids. Trimming took off 4 bases at V and 5 bases at J, with 9 bases between the two ends. The CDR3 region has the DNA TGCGCCAGCAGTGCCGGTCTCAACGAGCAGTACTTC. It is translated as CASSAGLNEQYF.

The CDR3 nucleotides read TGTGCCAGCAGCCCGGATGCAGGGGTTTACGAGCAGTACTTC. This encodes CASSPDAGVYEQYF. The V gene is TRBV5-4, the J gene TRBJ2-5; possible D gene TRBD1, 6 bases. The DNA end lines up better with TRBJ2-7; the J call may be wrong. CDR3 length: 14 residues. Germline V gives CDR1 SGHNT, CDR2 YYREEE (reference sequence).

The gene calls are TRBV25-1 and TRBJ2-1; 8 nucleotides align to TRBD2. The length of the CDR3 is 14 residues. The V and J ends lost 4 bases and 3 bases, in that order; junction bases with no gene match: 2. Looked up from germline, CDR1 is MGHDK and CDR2 is SYGVNS. The CDR3 nucleotides read TGTGCCAGCAGTGTGAGCGGGAGCTACAATGAGCAGTTCTTC. This codes for CASSVSGSYNEQFF.

With regard to this clone: It is likely a read error, because the conserved phenylalanine at the end of the CDR3 is missing. The chain recombines TRBV4-2 with TRBJ1-1; D uncertain. Germline V gene sequence: CDR1 LGHNA, CDR2 YNFKEQ. The ends were cut back, 1 base at V and 5 bases at J, with 2 bases in the middle. The CDR3 is 11 amino acids. DNA of the CDR3: TGTGCCAGCAGCCAAGGAACTGAAGCTTTCGTT. This gives the protein CASSQGTEAFV.